This T cell receptor (beta chain) is from a study of blood T cell repertoires in COVID-19. The method was immunoSEQ multiplex PCR; TCRdb's version includes in-frame clones alone and lacks a portion of them. The sample consists of some 70,000 clones, 80% to 90% of them appearing once. The germline CDR1 and CDR2 sequences are SNHLY and FYNNEI. The length of the CDR3 is 15 residues. The trim removed 6 bases at V and 0 bases at J, leaving 3 bases unmatched. The sequenced sample was peripheral blood. The sequence came from a human donor in a cohort sampled during active COVID-19. The V call is TRBV2, the J call TRBJ2-2; TRBD2 agrees at 8 bases. CDR3 protein: CASRQLAANTGELFF. Here the CDR3 DNA reads TGTGCCAGCAGGCAACTAGCGGCGAACACCGGGGAGCTGTTTTTT. The full variable domain, rest sourced from reference TRBV2 and TRBJ2-2, is EPEVTQTPSHQVTQMGQEVILRCVPISNHLYFYWYRQILGQKVEFLVSFYNNEISEKSEIFDDQFSVERPDGSNFTLKIRSTKLEDSAMYFCASRQLAANTGELFFGEGSRLTVL.